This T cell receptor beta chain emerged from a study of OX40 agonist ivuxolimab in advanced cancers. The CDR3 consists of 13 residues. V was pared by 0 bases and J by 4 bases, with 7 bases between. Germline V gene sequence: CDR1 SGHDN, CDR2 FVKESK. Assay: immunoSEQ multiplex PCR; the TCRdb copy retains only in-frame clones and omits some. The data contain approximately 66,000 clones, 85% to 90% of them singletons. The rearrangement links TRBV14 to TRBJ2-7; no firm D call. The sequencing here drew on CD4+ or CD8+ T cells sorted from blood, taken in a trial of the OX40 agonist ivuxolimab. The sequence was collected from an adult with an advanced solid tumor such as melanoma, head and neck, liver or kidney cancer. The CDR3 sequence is CASSQEAPYEQYF. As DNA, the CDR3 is TGTGCCAGCAGCCAAGAAGCCCCTTACGAGCAGTACTTC. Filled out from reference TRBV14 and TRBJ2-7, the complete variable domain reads EAGVTQFPSHSVIEKGQTVTLRCDPISGHDNLYWYRRVMGKEIKFLLHFVKESKQDESGMPNNRFLAERTGGTYSTLKVQPAELEDSGVYFCASSQEAPYEQYFGPGTRLTVT.